The 10 T cell receptor beta chains below come from one sample, sequenced in a study of T cell repertoires in cytomegalovirus infection. TCRdb ran MiXCR on the reads and lists one entry per CDR3 protein. The table lists about 530,000 distinct CDR3 sequences, 26% of them singletons. Material for sequencing was PBMCs. Receptors originate from a human donor in good health (CMV status not recorded). Some clones in this sample may be carry-over from other donors' samples.

The gene calls are TRBV6-1 and TRBJ2-3; 13 nucleotides align to TRBD2. Germline V gene sequence: CDR1 MNHNS, CDR2 SASEGT. This CDR3 comprises 13 residues. The V gene end was trimmed by 10 bases and the J gene end by 5 bases; junction bases not matched to a gene: 3. CDR3 loop: CATRLAGGDTQYF. Written as DNA, the CDR3 is TGTGCCACCAGACTAGCGGGAGGAGATACGCAGTATTTT.

This clonotype has just a few counts. The chain employs TRBV6-2 or TRBV6-3 and TRBJ2-5, with TRBD2 as a possible D gene (5 bases). V lost 5 bases, J lost 2 bases, and 15 bases lay in between. CDR1 and CDR2 (germline): MNHEY, SVGEGT. The CDR3 has 15 residues. CDR3 nucleotide sequence: TGTGCCAGCAGTAACGGGGTCTACTCTCAAGAGACCCAGTACTTC. It translates to CASSNGVYSQETQYF.

For this clonotype: A much bigger clone sits one base away, suggesting this may be a read error. The chain carries TRBV11-3 and TRBJ2-7; 15 bases agree with TRBD2. The trim removed 5 bases at V and 6 bases at J, leaving 2 bases unmatched. Germline-derived CDR1 and CDR2 are SGHNT and YENEEA. CDR3 length equals 14 residues. CDR3 protein: CASSPGLAGGEQYF. The CDR3 nucleotides are TGTGCCAGCAGCCCGGGACTAGCGGGAGGCGAGCAGTACTTC.

For this clonotype: Lacking the conserved final phenylalanine or tryptophan, this CDR3 likely reflects a read error. J is TRBJ2-3 and V is TRBV28; TRBD2 aligns across 15 bases. CDR1 is MDHEN, CDR2 SYDVKM, per germline. The CDR3 is 19 amino acids. V shed 3 bases, J shed 4 bases, and the junction held 11 bases outside the gene matches. CDR3 sequence: CASSFLLGLAGGNADTQYY. The CDR3 coding sequence is TGTGCCAGCAGTTTCCTCCTAGGACTAGCGGGAGGGAACGCAGATACGCAGTATTAT.

The chain carries TRBV10-3 and TRBJ2-3; 8 bases line up with TRBD2. The CDR3 length is 13 residues. Germline trimming cut 8 bases from V and 8 bases from J; bases unmatched to any gene: 9. CDR1 ENHRY and CDR2 SYGVKD come from the germline V gene. For the CDR3, the DNA is TGTGCCATCCTCGGGACTAGTCCAAGTACGCAGTATTTT. It encodes CAILGTSPSTQYF.

V is TRBV4-1 and J is TRBJ1-4; no definite D call. CDR3 length equals 15 residues. V lost 4 bases, J lost 0 bases, and 9 bases lay in between. Germline V lookup: CDR1 MGHRA, CDR2 YSYEKL. CDR3 DNA sequence: TGCGCCAGCAGCCCGGCCCAGGCAACTAATGAAAAACTGTTTTTT. This codes for CASSPAQATNEKLFF.

The table lists this clonotype with a few counts. The chain couples TRBV7-9 to TRBJ2-3; the D is unclear. This CDR3 is 14 amino acids long. From germline, CDR1 is SEHNR and CDR2 FQNEAQ (reference sequence). V was pared by 5 bases and J by 0 bases, with 9 bases between. In DNA, the CDR3 is TGTGCCAGCAGCGCCACCCCAAGCACAGATACGCAGTATTTT. Residues: CASSATPSTDTQYF.

The chain joins TRBV7-3 to TRBJ2-5, with D possibly being TRBD1 (5 bases). Trimming removed 2 bases at V and 5 bases at J, with 15 bases between. This CDR3 region has 15 residues. Germline lookup yields CDR1 SGHTA and CDR2 FQGTGA. CDR3 protein: CASSLGRGSFETQYF. In DNA, the CDR3 is TGTGCCAGCAGCTTAGGAAGGGGTTCATTTGAGACCCAGTACTTC.

This clonotype was found a few times. The chain employs TRBV7-9 and TRBJ2-5; 7 bases align to TRBD1. J gave up 4 bases and V 7 bases, and 6 bases lay outside the gene matches. The CDR3 is made up of 13 amino acids. The germline CDR1 and CDR2 sequences are SEHNR and FQNEAQ (reference sequence). The CDR3 reads CASNSGQPETQYF. The DNA for the CDR3 is TGTGCCAGCAACTCGGGACAGCCAGAGACCCAGTACTTC.

V gene TRBV6-2 or TRBV6-3 combines with J gene TRBJ1-3; no definite D call. The V and J ends lost 1 base and 0 bases respectively, with 7 bases between them. The CDR3 runs to 15 residues. Germline-derived CDR1 and CDR2 are MNHEY and SVGEGT. The CDR3 nucleotides read TGTGCCAGCAGTTACTGGGGTTCCTCTGGAAACACCATATATTTT. This encodes CASSYWGSSGNTIYF.